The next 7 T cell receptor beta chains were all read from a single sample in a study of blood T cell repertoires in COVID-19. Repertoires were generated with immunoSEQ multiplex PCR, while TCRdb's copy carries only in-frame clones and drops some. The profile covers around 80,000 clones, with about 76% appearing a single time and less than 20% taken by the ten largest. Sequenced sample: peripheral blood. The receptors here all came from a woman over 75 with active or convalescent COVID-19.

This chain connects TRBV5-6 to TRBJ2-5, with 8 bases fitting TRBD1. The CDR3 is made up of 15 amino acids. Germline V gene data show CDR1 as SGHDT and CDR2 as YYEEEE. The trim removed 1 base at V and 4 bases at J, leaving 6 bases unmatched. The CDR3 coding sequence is TGTGCCAGCAGCTTGCCTTCAGGGGGCGGAGAGACCCAGTACTTC. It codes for CASSLPSGGGETQYF.

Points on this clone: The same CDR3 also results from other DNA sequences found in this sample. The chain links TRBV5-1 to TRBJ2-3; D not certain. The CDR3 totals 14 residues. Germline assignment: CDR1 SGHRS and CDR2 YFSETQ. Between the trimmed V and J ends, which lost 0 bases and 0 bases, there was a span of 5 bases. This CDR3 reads CASSLGASTDTQYF. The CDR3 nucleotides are TGCGCCAGCAGCTTGGGAGCGAGCACAGATACGCAGTATTTT.

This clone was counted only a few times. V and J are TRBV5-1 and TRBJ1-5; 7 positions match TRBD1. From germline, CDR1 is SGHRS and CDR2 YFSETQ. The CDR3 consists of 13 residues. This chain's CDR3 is CASGTDPYQPQHF. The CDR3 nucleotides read TGCGCTTCGGGGACAGACCCTTATCAGCCCCAGCATTTT. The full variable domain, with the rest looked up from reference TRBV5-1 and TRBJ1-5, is KAGVTQTPRYLIKTRGQQVTLSCSPISGHRSVSWYQQTPGQGLQFLFEYFSETQRNKGNFPGRFSGRQFSNSRSEMNVSTLELGDSALYLCASGTDPYQPQHFGDGTRLSIL.

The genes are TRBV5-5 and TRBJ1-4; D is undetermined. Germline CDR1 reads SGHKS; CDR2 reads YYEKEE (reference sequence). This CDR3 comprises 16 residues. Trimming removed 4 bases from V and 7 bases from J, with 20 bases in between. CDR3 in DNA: TGTGCCAGCAGCCCCCTGAGTTTTTCCATCTCTGAAAAACTGTTTTTT. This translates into CASSPLSFSISEKLFF.

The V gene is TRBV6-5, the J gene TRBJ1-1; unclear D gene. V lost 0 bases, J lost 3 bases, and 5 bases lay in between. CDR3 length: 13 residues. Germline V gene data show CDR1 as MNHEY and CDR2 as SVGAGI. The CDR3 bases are TGTGCCAGCAGTTACTCGGGCCACACTGAAGCTTTCTTT. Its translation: CASSYSGHTEAFF.

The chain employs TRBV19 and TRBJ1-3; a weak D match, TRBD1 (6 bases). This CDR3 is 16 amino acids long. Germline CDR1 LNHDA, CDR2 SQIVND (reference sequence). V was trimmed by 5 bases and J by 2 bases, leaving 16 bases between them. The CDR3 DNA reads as TGTGCCAGTAGTTTCCCGGGAGGGGGAACTGGAAACACCATATATTTT. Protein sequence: CASSFPGGGTGNTIYF.

The CDR3 DNA reads TGTGCCAGTAGGGGAGTTGCTGGAAACACCATATATTTT. It encodes CASRGVAGNTIYF. The rearrangement uses TRBV19 and TRBJ1-3; D call uncertain. V lost 6 bases and J 2 bases, leaving 8 bases between the germline ends. Germline CDR1 and CDR2: LNHDA and SQIVND (reference sequence). This CDR3 has 13 amino acids.